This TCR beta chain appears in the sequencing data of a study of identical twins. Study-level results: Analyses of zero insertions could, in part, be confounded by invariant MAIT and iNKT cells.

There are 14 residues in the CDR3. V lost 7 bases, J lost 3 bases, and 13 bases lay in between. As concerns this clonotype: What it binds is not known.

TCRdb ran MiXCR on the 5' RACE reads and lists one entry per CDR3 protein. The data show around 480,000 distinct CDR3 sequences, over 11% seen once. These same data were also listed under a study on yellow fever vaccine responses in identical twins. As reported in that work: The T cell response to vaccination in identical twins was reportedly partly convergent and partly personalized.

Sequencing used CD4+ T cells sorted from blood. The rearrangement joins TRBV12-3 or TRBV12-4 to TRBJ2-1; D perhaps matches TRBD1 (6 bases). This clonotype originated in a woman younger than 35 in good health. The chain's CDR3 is CASNDRTYYNEQFF. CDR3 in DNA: TGTGCCAGCAACGACAGGACTTACTACAATGAGCAGTTCTTC.